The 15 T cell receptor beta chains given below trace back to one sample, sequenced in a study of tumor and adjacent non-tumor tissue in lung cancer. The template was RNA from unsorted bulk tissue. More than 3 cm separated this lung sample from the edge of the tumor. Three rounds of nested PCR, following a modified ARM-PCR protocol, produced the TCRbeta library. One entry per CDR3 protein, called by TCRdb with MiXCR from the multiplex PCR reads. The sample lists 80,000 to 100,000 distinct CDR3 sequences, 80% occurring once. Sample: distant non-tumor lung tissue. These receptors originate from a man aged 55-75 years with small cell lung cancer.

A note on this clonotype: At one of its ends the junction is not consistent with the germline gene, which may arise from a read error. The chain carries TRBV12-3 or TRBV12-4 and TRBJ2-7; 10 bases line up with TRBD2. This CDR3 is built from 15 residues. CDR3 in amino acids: CTSSPRSGRAYEQYF. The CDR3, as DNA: TGTACCAGCAGTCCCCGAAGCGGGAGGGCCTACGAGCAATACTTC.

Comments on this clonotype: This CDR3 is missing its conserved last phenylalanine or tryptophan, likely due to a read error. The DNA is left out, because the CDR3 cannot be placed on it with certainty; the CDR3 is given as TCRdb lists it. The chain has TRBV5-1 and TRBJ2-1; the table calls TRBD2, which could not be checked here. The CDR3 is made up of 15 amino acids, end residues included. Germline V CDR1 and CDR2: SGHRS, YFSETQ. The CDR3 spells CASSLGAPEANEHLI.

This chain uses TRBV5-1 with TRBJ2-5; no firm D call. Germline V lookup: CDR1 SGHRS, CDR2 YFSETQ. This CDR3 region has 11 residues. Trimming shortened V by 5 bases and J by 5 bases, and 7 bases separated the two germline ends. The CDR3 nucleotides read TGCGCCAGCAGGGAGTACGAGACCCAGTACTTC. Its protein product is CASREYETQYF.

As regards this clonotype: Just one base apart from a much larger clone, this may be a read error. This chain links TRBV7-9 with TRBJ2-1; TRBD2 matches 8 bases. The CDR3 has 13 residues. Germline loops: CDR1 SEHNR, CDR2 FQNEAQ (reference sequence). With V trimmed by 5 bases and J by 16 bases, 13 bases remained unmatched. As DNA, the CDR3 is TGTGCCAGCAGCCCCCACGGGAGCGGGGGCGAATTCTTC. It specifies CASSPHGSGGEFF.

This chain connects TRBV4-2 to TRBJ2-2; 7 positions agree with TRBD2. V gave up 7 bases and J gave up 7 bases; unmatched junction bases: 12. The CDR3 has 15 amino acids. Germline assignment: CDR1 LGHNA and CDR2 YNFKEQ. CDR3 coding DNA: TGTGCCAGCATACTGGCGGGGGATGATGGCGGGGAGCTGTTTTTT. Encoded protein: CASILAGDDGGELFF.

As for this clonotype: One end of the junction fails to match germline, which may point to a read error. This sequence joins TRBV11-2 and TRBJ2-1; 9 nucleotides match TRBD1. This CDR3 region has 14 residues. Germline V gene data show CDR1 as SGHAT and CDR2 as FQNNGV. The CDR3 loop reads CASSPQGAYSEHFF. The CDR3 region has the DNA TGTGCTAGCAGTCCACAGGGGGCTTACAGTGAGCACTTCTTC.

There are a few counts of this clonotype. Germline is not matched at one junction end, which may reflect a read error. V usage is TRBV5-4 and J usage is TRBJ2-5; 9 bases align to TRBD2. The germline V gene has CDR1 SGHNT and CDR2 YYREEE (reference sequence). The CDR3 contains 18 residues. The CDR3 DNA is TGTTCCAGTAGCCGAGGTGGGGGTAGCGGGAGTGGGCTAGAGACCCAGTACTTC. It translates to CSSSRGGGSGSGLETQYF.

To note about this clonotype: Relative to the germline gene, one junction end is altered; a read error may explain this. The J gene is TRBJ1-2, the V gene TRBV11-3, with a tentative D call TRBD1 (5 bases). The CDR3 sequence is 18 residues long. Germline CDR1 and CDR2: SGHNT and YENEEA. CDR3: CTSSLGYVAGMEFYGYTF. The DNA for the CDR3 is TGTACCAGCAGCTTAGGTTATGTGGCAGGGATGGAGTTCTATGGCTACACCTTC.

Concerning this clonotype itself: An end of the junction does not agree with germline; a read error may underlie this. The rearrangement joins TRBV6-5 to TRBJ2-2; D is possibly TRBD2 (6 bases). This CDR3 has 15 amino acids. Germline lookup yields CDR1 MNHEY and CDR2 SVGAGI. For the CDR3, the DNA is TGTGCCAGCAGTAACCGGAGGGCCGGAACCAGGGACCTGTTTTTT. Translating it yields CASSNRRAGTRDLFF.

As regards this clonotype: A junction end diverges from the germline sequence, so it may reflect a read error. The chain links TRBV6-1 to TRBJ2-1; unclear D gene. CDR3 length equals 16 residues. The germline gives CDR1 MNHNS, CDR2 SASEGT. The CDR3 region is CASSEWSISSYSEQFF. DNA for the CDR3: TGTGCCAGCAGTGAATGGAGTATCAGCTCCTACAGTGAGCAGTTCTTC.

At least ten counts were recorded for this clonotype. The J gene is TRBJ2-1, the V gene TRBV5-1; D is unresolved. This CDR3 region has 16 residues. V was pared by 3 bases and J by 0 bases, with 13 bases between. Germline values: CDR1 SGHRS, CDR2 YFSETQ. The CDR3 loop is CASSSMGGYSYNEQFF. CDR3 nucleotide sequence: TGCGCCAGCAGCTCCATGGGCGGATACTCCTACAATGAGCAGTTCTTC.

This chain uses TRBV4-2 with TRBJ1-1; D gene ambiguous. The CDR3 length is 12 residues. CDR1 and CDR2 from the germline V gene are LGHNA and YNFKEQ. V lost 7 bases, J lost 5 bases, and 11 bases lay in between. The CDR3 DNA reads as TGTGCCAGCAACACGGGGTATACTGAAGCTTTCTTT. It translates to CASNTGYTEAFF.

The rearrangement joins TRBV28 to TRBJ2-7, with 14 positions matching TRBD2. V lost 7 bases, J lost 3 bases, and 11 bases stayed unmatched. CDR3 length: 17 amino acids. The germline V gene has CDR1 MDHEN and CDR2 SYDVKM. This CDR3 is CASIGDGLAGGIYEQYF. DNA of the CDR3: TGTGCCAGCATTGGGGATGGACTAGCGGGGGGAATCTACGAGCAGTACTTC.

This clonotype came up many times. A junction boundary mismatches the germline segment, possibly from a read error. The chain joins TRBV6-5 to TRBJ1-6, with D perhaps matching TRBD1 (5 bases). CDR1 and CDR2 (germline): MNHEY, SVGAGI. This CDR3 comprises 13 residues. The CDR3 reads CASRQGRNSPLRF. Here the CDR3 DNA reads TGTGCCAGCAGGCAGGGCCGGAATTCACCCCTCCGCTTT.

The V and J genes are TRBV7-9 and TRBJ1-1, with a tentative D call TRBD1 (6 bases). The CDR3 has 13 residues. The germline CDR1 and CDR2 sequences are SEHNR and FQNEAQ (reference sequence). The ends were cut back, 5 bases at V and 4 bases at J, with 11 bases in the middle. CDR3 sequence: CASSNGGVTEAFF. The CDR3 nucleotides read TGTGCCAGCAGCAATGGGGGCGTCACTGAAGCTTTCTTT.